This TCR beta chain was profiled in a study of T cell changes during pregnancy in multiple sclerosis. Data came from immunoSEQ multiplex PCR; TCRdb stores just in-frame clones and leaves some out. The sample includes about 60,000 clones, around 90% of them seen just once. The germline V gene encodes CDR1 SQVTM and CDR2 ANQGSEA. Trimming removed 5 bases from V and 7 bases from J; junction bases left unmatched: 6. This CDR3 has 12 amino acids. The sample was peripheral blood, taken in the third trimester of pregnancy. The sequence was collected from a female donor in good health, enrolled as a control in a pregnancy study. The chain is built from TRBV29-1 and TRBJ2-7, with 9 positions matching TRBD1. The CDR3, as DNA: TGCAGCGTTCTACAGGGGGCGTGGGAGCAGTACTTC. This translates into CSVLQGAWEQYF.